This is a list of T cell receptor beta chains from one sample in a study of CD8 T cells in Susac syndrome. One entry per CDR3 protein, called by TCRdb with MiXCR from the immunoSEQ multiplex PCR reads. The top ten clones hold around 0.12% of a sample with over 130,000 distinct CDR3 sequences, 95% of them seen once. Sequenced input: CD4+ T cells from PBMCs. Receptor source: a human donor with multiple sclerosis. Both conserved end residues are part of each CDR3. A D gene is named only where the DNA matches it firmly.

TRBJ2-7 | TRBD2 | TRBV12-3/TRBV12-4 | CASTSSGRNYEQYF
TRBJ2-2 | TRBD1 | TRBV18 | CASSPPKGATDTGELFF
TRBJ1-6 | - | TRBV7-3 | CASSFGTPNSPLHF
TRBJ2-2 | - | TRBV7-6 | CASSFGTGELFF
TRBJ1-2 | - | TRBV2 | CASSEGVASRPRGYTF
TRBJ1-5 | - | TRBV20-1 | CSVGGAGNQPQHF
TRBJ1-5 | - | TRBV12-3/TRBV12-4 | CASSLYSNQPQHF
TRBJ1-2 | TRBD1 | TRBV9 | CASTGTDNYGYTF
TRBJ2-1 | - | TRBV27 | CASSSWGVGDNEQFF
TRBJ2-3 | - | TRBV20-1 | CSASDPSIGTDTQYF
TRBJ1-1 | - | TRBV28 | CASLGMNTEAFF
TRBJ2-2 | TRBD1 | TRBV3-1 | CATRGHTGELFF
TRBJ2-1 | - | TRBV5-4 | CASSFDALGQFF
TRBJ2-5 | TRBD1 | TRBV25-1 | CASGGQGLETQYF
TRBJ2-2 | - | TRBV24-1 | CATSDYGGELFF
TRBJ1-1 | - | TRBV6-2/TRBV6-3 | CASSYSPTVNTEAFF
TRBJ2-1 | TRBD1 | TRBV28 | CASSLGQGTNEQFF
TRBJ2-7 | - | TRBV6-2/TRBV6-3 | CASSERAGTEQYF
TRBJ2-5 | TRBD2 | TRBV9 | CASSPQAGVRETQYF
TRBJ2-3 | TRBD2 | TRBV11-2 | CASSFHSGGAADTQYF
TRBJ2-3 | - | TRBV29-1 | CSVTRGPNTDTQYF
TRBJ1-5 | - | TRBV6-5 | CASSRGRYSNQPQHF
TRBJ1-2 | TRBD1 | TRBV28 | CASRNRDREGGYTF
TRBJ2-5 | TRBD2 | TRBV28 | CASKLASGIETQYF
TRBJ2-5 | - | TRBV20-1 | CSASSTNLYQETQYF
TRBJ1-1 | TRBD1 | TRBV6-2/TRBV6-3 | CAIKDRVRTEAFF
TRBJ2-2 | - | TRBV20-1 | CSAPRRDERRTGELFF